The next 32 T cell receptor beta chains were all read from a single sample in a study of shared clonotypes between healthy human individuals. Some clones are missing from TCRdb's copy, which holds only in-frame ones; the method was immunoSEQ multiplex PCR. The repertoire holds around 500,000 clones, with approximately 79% as singletons. Sequences were obtained from PBMCs. All receptors come from a woman between 40 and 50 years old in good health. Some clones in this sample may be carry-over from other donors' samples.

V is TRBV30 and J is TRBJ1-3, with 10 bases fitting TRBD1. The CDR3 has 16 amino acids. Trimming at V came to 1 base and at J to 3 bases, leaving 6 bases not matched to a gene. Per the germline V gene, CDR1 is GTSNPN and CDR2 is SVGIG (reference sequence). The CDR3 loop is CAWSGRTGGVGNTIYF. CDR3 DNA sequence: TGTGCCTGGAGTGGACGGACAGGGGGGGTTGGAAACACCATATATTTT.

The chain is built from TRBV9 and TRBJ2-7; TRBD2 is a possible D gene (6 bases). CDR1 and CDR2 from the germline V gene are SGDLS and YYNGEE. Trimming pared 0 bases from V and 6 bases from J, leaving 16 bases between. CDR3 length: 15 amino acids. The CDR3 loop reads CASSVGLVRGGEQYF. The CDR3 DNA follows: TGTGCCAGCAGCGTAGGACTAGTCCGTGGCGGCGAGCAGTACTTC.

The chain employs TRBV28 and TRBJ2-1; 8 bases line up with TRBD1. Germline-derived CDR1 and CDR2 are MDHEN and SYDVKM. J was trimmed by 7 bases and V by 2 bases; bases with no gene match: 13. This CDR3 spans 17 amino acids. The CDR3: CASSLRSLQGVGNEQFF. The CDR3 DNA reads as TGTGCCAGCAGTTTACGTAGTCTACAGGGGGTGGGGAATGAGCAGTTCTTC.

V usage is TRBV28 and J usage is TRBJ1-5; weak D call: TRBD1 (6 bases). The CDR3 length is 14 residues. Trimming removed 3 bases at V and 6 bases at J, with 12 bases between. Germline CDR1 and CDR2: MDHEN and SYDVKM. CDR3 in amino acids: CASSFTGSGQPQHF. The CDR3 DNA reads TGTGCCAGCAGTTTCACAGGGTCGGGTCAGCCCCAGCATTTT.

V gene TRBV28 combines with J gene TRBJ1-3, with 7 bases matching TRBD1. The CDR3 loop spans 15 amino acids. J lost 1 base, V lost 6 bases, and 6 bases had no gene match. Germline V CDR1 and CDR2: MDHEN, SYDVKM. For the CDR3, the DNA is TGTGCCAGCAGCGAGAGCAGGGGGTCTGGAAACACCATATATTTT. Translation: CASSESRGSGNTIYF.

The chain combines TRBV4-1 with TRBJ2-1; TRBD2 might be the D (7 bases). CDR1 is MGHRA and CDR2 is YSYEKL in the germline V gene. This CDR3 has 17 residues. Trimming stripped 0 bases from V and 5 bases from J, with 17 bases between. In nucleotides, the CDR3 is TGCGCCAGCAGCCAAGATCCGGCGGGGGCGACCAACAATGAGCAGTTCTTC. It yields the protein CASSQDPAGATNNEQFF.

This chain connects TRBV29-1 to TRBJ2-5; no reliable D call. V lost 0 bases and J lost 6, with 8 bases in between. This CDR3 has 12 amino acids. Germline CDR1 and CDR2: SQVTM and ANQGSEA. This chain's CDR3 is CSVEETGKTQYF. The CDR3 DNA is TGCAGCGTTGAAGAGACTGGCAAGACCCAGTACTTC.

This chain connects TRBV11-2 to TRBJ2-1, with D perhaps matching TRBD1 (7 bases). Germline CDR1 and CDR2: SGHAT and FQNNGV. This CDR3 contains 17 residues. With 0 bases removed from V and 7 bases from J, the gap between germline ends came to 19 bases. CDR3 residues: CASSLDLISGGLNEQFF. As DNA, the CDR3 is TGTGCCAGCAGCTTAGATCTCATTTCAGGGGGGTTGAATGAGCAGTTCTTC.

This chain joins TRBV6-1 and TRBJ1-2, with 8 bases fitting TRBD1. V dropped 4 bases and J dropped 5; count of bases not matched to a gene: 15. Germline V gene lookup returns CDR1 MNHNS and CDR2 SASEGT. The length of the CDR3 is 17 residues. CDR3 residues: CASSARTGFRFYYGYTF. DNA of the CDR3: TGTGCCAGCAGTGCACGGACAGGGTTTAGGTTCTATTATGGCTACACCTTC.

The gene calls are TRBV11-3 and TRBJ2-1, with unresolved D. In germline, CDR1 is SGHNT, CDR2 YENEEA. This CDR3 is 13 amino acids long. The V and J ends lost 0 bases and 8 bases respectively, with 8 bases between them. This chain's CDR3 is CASSLDRIDEQFF. CDR3 coding DNA: TGTGCCAGCAGCTTAGATCGGATTGATGAGCAGTTCTTC.

The gene calls are TRBV11-2 and TRBJ1-5; 7 positions agree with TRBD1. The CDR3 runs 17 residues. Germline V gene sequence: CDR1 SGHAT, CDR2 FQNNGV. J lost 2 bases, V lost 1 base, and 8 bases had no gene match. CDR3 protein: CASSLGSGGDGNQPQHF. The CDR3 DNA is TGTGCCAGCAGCTTAGGGTCAGGGGGGGACGGCAATCAGCCCCAGCATTTT. Variable domain in full (rest from reference TRBV11-2 and TRBJ1-5): EAGVAQSPRYKIIEKRQSVAFWCNPISGHATLYWYQQILGQGPKLLIQFQNNGVVDDSQLPKDRFSAERLKGVDSTLKIQPAKLEDSAVYLCASSLGSGGDGNQPQHFGDGTRLSIL.

This rearrangement joins TRBV21-1 to TRBJ1-5; the table assigns TRBD1, which was not confirmed against the DNA. TRBV21-1 is a recognized pseudogene. The CDR3 consists of 15 residues. CDR3 residues: CASSNQGYSNQPQHF. The CDR3 DNA is TGTGCCAGCAGCAACCAGGGTTATAGCAATCAGCCCCAGCATTTT.

The CDR3 region has the DNA TGCGCCAGCAGCCTTGAGCCGGACCATGAGCAGTTCTTC. Protein sequence: CASSLEPDHEQFF. The rearrangement joins TRBV4-1 to TRBJ2-1; the D is unclear. Looked up from germline, CDR1 is MGHRA and CDR2 is YSYEKL. V was cut by 4 bases and J by 8 bases, with 12 bases left in between. This CDR3 has 13 residues.

Points on this clone: The identical CDR3 is also encoded by other nucleotide sequences in the sample. The CDR3 region has the DNA TGTGCCAGCAGCTTAGGGTCGTACGAGCAGTACTTC. Encoded protein: CASSLGSYEQYF. The rearrangement uses TRBV7-9 and TRBJ2-7; no clear D gene. V was pared by 1 base and J by 4 bases, with 5 bases between. Germline assignment: CDR1 SEHNR and CDR2 FQNEAQ (reference sequence). The CDR3 is made up of 12 amino acids.

This clone was seen repeatedly, ten times or more. The chain combines TRBV4-2 with TRBJ2-5; TRBD2 matches 9 bases. The germline V gene encodes CDR1 LGHNA and CDR2 YNFKEQ. The CDR3 loop spans 17 amino acids. V lost 0 bases, J lost 2 bases, and 7 bases stayed unmatched. CDR3 sequence reads: CASSQDGPSGAQETQYF. In DNA, the CDR3 is TGTGCCAGCAGCCAAGATGGACCTAGCGGGGCTCAAGAGACCCAGTACTTC.

J is TRBJ1-1 and V is TRBV2; D call uncertain. CDR1 is SNHLY and CDR2 is FYNNEI in the germline V gene. V was trimmed by 1 base and J by 1 base, leaving 4 bases between them. The CDR3 consists of 13 residues. In DNA, the CDR3 is TGTGCCAGCAGTGAAGAGCAGAACACTGAAGCTTTCTTT. Its translation is CASSEEQNTEAFF.

The chain couples TRBV5-1 to TRBJ2-2; 7 bases match TRBD2. V shed 7 bases, J shed 0 bases, and the junction held 3 bases outside the gene matches. In germline, CDR1 is SGHRS, CDR2 YFSETQ. The CDR3 consists of 14 residues. CDR3 protein: CASRLAANTGELFF. CDR3 sequence (DNA): TGCGCCAGCCGACTAGCAGCGAACACCGGGGAGCTGTTTTTT.

This sequence joins TRBV18 and TRBJ2-3; 9 positions agree with TRBD1. The germline V gene has CDR1 KGHSH and CDR2 LQKENI. V lost 2 bases and J lost 2; bases outside the gene matches: 14. The length of the CDR3 is 19 residues. The CDR3 sequence: CASSPTTGGGVFDTDTQYF. The CDR3, as DNA: TGTGCCAGCTCACCAACGACAGGGGGAGGAGTGTTTGACACAGATACGCAGTATTTT. The whole variable domain, filled in from reference TRBV18 and TRBJ2-3, reads NAGVMQNPRHLVRRRGQEARLRCSPMKGHSHVYWYRQLPEEGLKFMVYLQKENIIDESGMPKERFSAEFPKEGPSILRIQQVVRGDSAAYFCASSPTTGGGVFDTDTQYFGPGTRLTVL.

Of note for this clone: The sample holds other DNA sequences that translate to the same CDR3. V is TRBV7-3 and J is TRBJ2-3; 7 nucleotides align to TRBD1. Trimming at V came to 5 bases and at J to 4 bases, leaving 3 bases not matched to a gene. The V gene's germline CDR1 is SGHTA and CDR2 FQGTGA. The CDR3 runs to 13 residues. The CDR3 here is CASSLQGADTQYF. In DNA, the CDR3 is TGTGCCAGCAGCCTCCAGGGGGCAGATACGCAGTATTTT.

The V and J genes are TRBV10-1 and TRBJ2-1; 10 bases align to TRBD1. Losses at the gene ends were 6 bases for V and 6 bases for J; bases not matched to a gene: 8. This CDR3 is built from 15 residues. Looked up from germline, CDR1 is WNHNN and CDR2 is SYGVQD (reference sequence). The CDR3 sequence is CASSYTGTGVNEQFF. Written as DNA, the CDR3 is TGCGCCAGCAGCTATACCGGGACAGGGGTCAATGAGCAGTTCTTC.

The rearrangement uses TRBV11-2 and TRBJ2-1, with 9 bases aligning to TRBD2. The CDR3 has 14 amino acids. Per the germline V gene, CDR1 is SGHAT and CDR2 is FQNNGV. The V and J ends lost 6 bases and 9 bases, in that order; junction bases with no gene match: 9. The CDR3 here is CASRRGGQRLEQFF. The CDR3 DNA is TGTGCCAGCAGGCGGGGGGGACAGAGGCTTGAGCAGTTCTTC.

The genes are TRBV9 and TRBJ1-2, with 11 bases aligning to TRBD1. Germline assignment: CDR1 SGDLS and CDR2 YYNGEE. This CDR3 spans 15 amino acids. J was trimmed by 8 bases and V by 2 bases; bases with no gene match: 8. CDR3 residues: CASSVEDRGLLGYTF. The CDR3 DNA sequence: TGTGCCAGCAGCGTGGAGGACAGGGGGCTTTTAGGCTACACCTTC.

The chain carries TRBV20-1 and TRBJ1-2; D uncertain. CDR3 length: 11 residues. Germline assignment: CDR1 DFQATT and CDR2 SNEGSKA (reference sequence). V lost 8 bases and J 5 bases, leaving 12 bases between the germline ends. The CDR3 coding sequence is TGCAGTCTGATAATCGGTTATGGCTACACCTTC. Encoded protein: CSLIIGYGYTF.

V gene TRBV7-9 combines with J gene TRBJ1-6; possibly TRBD1 for D (5 bases). Trimming cost V 7 bases and J 12 bases, with 16 bases left between them. Per germline, CDR1 SEHNR and CDR2 FQNEAQ (reference sequence). The CDR3 has 13 amino acids. CDR3 nucleotide sequence: TGTGCCAGCACCCCGGGGCCCGGGAAACCCCTCCACTTT. Protein sequence: CASTPGPGKPLHF.

This clone showed up just once. The chain employs TRBV19 and TRBJ2-1; weak D call: TRBD2 (5 bases). This CDR3 spans 17 amino acids. The germline V gene encodes CDR1 LNHDA and CDR2 SQIVND (reference sequence). Trimming took off 0 bases at V and 6 bases at J, with 18 bases between the two ends. CDR3 nucleotide sequence: TGTGCCAGTAGTATAGATAGAACAGAGGGCCTTGGCAATGAGCAGTTCTTC. Protein: CASSIDRTEGLGNEQFF.

The chain combines TRBV18 with TRBJ2-7, with a weak D call TRBD1 (6 bases). This CDR3 has 14 amino acids. Trimming removed 4 bases at V and 4 bases at J, with 14 bases between. Germline assignment: CDR1 KGHSH and CDR2 LQKENI. The CDR3 DNA is TGTGCCAGCTCACGGGGGAGACAGGTGTACGAGCAGTACTTC. Translation gives CASSRGRQVYEQYF.

This rearrangement joins TRBV4-1 to TRBJ2-5; 14 bases map to TRBD2. Unmatched junction bases numbered 8, after V lost 4 bases and J lost 4 bases. The CDR3 covers 17 residues. CDR1 and CDR2 from the germline V gene are MGHRA and YSYEKL. CDR3 DNA: TGCGCCAGCAGCCGAGGGACTAGCGGGAGTAGGGCAGAGACCCAGTACTTC. Translation: CASSRGTSGSRAETQYF.

V and J are TRBV4-2 and TRBJ2-1; D gene ambiguous. The V gene's germline CDR1 is LGHNA and CDR2 YNFKEQ. V lost 6 bases to trimming and J lost 2 bases, with 11 bases between them. This CDR3 is built from 14 residues. Written as DNA, the CDR3 is TGTGCCAGCAGTCCGGACCACACCTACAATGAGCAGTTCTTC. Translation: CASSPDHTYNEQFF.

This clone was seen once. The chain links TRBV6-4 to TRBJ1-2; D call uncertain. Germline CDR1 is MRHNA and CDR2 is SNTAGT. The CDR3 spans 12 residues. The germline V and J ends were trimmed by 3 bases and 5 bases, with 7 bases remaining between them. The CDR3 region is CASSEQQYGYTF. The DNA for the CDR3 is TGTGCCAGCAGTGAACAGCAGTATGGCTACACCTTC.

A few counts support this clone. This chain uses TRBV9 with TRBJ1-2; D not certain. The CDR3 consists of 14 residues. CDR1 SGDLS and CDR2 YYNGEE come from the germline V gene. Trimming removed 0 bases at V and 5 bases at J, with 11 bases between. The CDR3 sequence is CASSVDHTSYGYTF. The DNA of the CDR3 is TGTGCCAGCAGCGTAGATCACACCTCATATGGCTACACCTTC.

The chain uses TRBV5-6 and TRBJ1-6, with no clear D. Germline V gene sequence: CDR1 SGHDT, CDR2 YYEEEE. Trimming took off 4 bases at V and 3 bases at J, with 11 bases between the two ends. The CDR3 totals 15 residues. CDR3 amino acids: CASSKRRLYNSPLHF. In DNA form, the CDR3 reads TGTGCCAGCAGCAAAAGACGACTCTATAATTCACCCCTCCACTTT.

The J gene is TRBJ2-3, the V gene TRBV5-4; maybe TRBD1 (5 bases). This CDR3 is 13 amino acids long. V was clipped by 3 bases and J by 5 bases, with 10 bases between them. Germline lookup yields CDR1 SGHNT and CDR2 YYREEE (reference sequence). The CDR3 here is CASSSFGQDTQYF. In DNA form, the CDR3 reads TGTGCCAGCAGCTCCTTCGGACAAGATACGCAGTATTTT.